This TCR beta chain was found in a study of T-cell memory formation after mild COVID-19. The study, taken as a whole, reports: Researchers found some responding clones in pre-infection memory, a sign that cross-reactive memory joined. Clones contracting across day 15 to 85 had a balanced CD4/CD8 profile; later expanding clones leaned CD4+. Clones that contracted clustered mainly in CM and EM if CD4+ and in EMRA if CD8+.

V shed 0 bases and J shed 5 bases, with 9 bases lying between them. The V gene's germline CDR1 is SGHRS and CDR2 YFSETQ. The CDR3 totals 15 residues. Constant-segment primers served in 5'RACE that generated TCR alpha and TCR beta cDNA libraries bearing sample barcodes and UMIs. TCRdb used MiXCR to reprocess the 5' RACE reads, holding one entry per CDR3 protein. The sample holds fewer than 450,000 distinct CDR3 sequences; roughly 21% are singletons and the top ten take 9.5% to 15%. Notes on this clonotype: Its target is not known.

Specimen: PBMCs or a T cell subset sorted from them (not recorded which). This TCR came from an adult woman who had mild COVID-19 (a few samples of this study predate the infection). Cell type and time point are not known. This sequence joins TRBV5-1 and TRBJ1-6; D is ambiguous. The CDR3 sequence is CASSLGQWDNSPLHF. The DNA of the CDR3 is TGCGCCAGCAGCTTGGGGCAGTGGGATAATTCACCCCTCCACTTT.